This T cell receptor beta chain was profiled in a study of regulatory T cells in long-lasting Graves disease. V trimming: 3 bases; J trimming: 6 bases; junction bases outside the gene matches: 4. Looked up from germline, CDR1 is MNHNS and CDR2 is SASEGT. The CDR3 spans 15 residues. TCR beta libraries were built with iRepertoire HTBI primers and Arm-PCR of CDR3 regions. TCRdb passed the multiplex PCR reads through MiXCR, listing each CDR3 protein once. This sample yields around 450,000 distinct CDR3 sequences, of which 15% are seen a single time; approximately 16% belongs to the top ten. Time point here: newly diagnosed GD, antithyroid drugs for less than 3 months. The TCR library was made from RNA extracted from PBMCs. These same records also appear under a second study, on T cells in Graves' hyperthyroidism and ophthalmopathy. In that study: Most clonotypes expanded in the thyroid (above 0.001) were also present in blood.

The sample here was peripheral blood mononuclear cells (PBMCs), taken at new diagnosis, from a patient treated with antithyroid drugs. The chain couples TRBV6-1 to TRBJ2-1; 11 nucleotides align to TRBD2. The clonotype was recovered from a woman in her twenties or thirties with Graves disease. The CDR3 loop is CASSDGLAGSNEQFF. Written as DNA, the CDR3 is TGTGCCAGCAGTGATGGACTAGCGGGCTCCAATGAGCAGTTCTTC.